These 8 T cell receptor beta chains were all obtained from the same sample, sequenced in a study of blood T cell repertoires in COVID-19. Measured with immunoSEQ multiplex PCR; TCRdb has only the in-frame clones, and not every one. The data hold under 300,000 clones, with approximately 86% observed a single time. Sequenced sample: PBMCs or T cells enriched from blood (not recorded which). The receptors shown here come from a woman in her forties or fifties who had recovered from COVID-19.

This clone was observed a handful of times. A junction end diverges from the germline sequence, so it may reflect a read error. The DNA of the CDR3 is TGTGCTAGCAGCTCCGGACTAGCGGCTAGCACAGATACGCAGTATTTT. As protein: CASSSGLAASTDTQYF. V is TRBV7-7 and J is TRBJ2-3; 10 nucleotides align to TRBD2. This CDR3 contains 16 residues. Looked up from germline, CDR1 is SSHAT and CDR2 is FNYEAQ (reference sequence).

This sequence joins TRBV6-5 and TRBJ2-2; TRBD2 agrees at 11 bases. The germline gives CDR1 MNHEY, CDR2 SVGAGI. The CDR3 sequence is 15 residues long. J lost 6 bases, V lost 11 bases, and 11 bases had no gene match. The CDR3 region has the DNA TGTGCCCTCGGGGCTAGCGGGAGGTTCGCCGGGGAGCTGTTTTTT. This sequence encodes CALGASGRFAGELFF.

The CDR3 sequence: CASSSGPRENTEAFF. For the CDR3, the DNA is TGTGCCAGCAGCTCAGGGCCGCGGGAGAACACTGAAGCTTTCTTT. V and J are TRBV7-3 and TRBJ1-1; D might be TRBD1 (5 bases). Germline values: CDR1 SGHTA, CDR2 FQGTGA. Trimming cost V 4 bases and J 1 base, with 13 bases left between them. The CDR3 is 15 residues long.

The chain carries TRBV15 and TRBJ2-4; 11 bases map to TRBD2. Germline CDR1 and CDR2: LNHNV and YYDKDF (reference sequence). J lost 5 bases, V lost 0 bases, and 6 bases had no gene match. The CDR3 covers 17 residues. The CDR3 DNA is TGTGCCACCAGCAGAGATCTTAGCGGGAGGGCCGAAAACATTCAGTACTTC. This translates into CATSRDLSGRAENIQYF.

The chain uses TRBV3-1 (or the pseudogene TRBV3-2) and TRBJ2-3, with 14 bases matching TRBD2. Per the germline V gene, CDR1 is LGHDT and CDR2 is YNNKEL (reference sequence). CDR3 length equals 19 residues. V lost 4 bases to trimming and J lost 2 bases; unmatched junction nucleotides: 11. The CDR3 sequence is CASSPRGTSGRPPTDTQYF. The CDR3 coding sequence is TGTGCCAGCAGCCCAAGGGGGACTAGCGGGAGACCTCCCACAGATACGCAGTATTTT.

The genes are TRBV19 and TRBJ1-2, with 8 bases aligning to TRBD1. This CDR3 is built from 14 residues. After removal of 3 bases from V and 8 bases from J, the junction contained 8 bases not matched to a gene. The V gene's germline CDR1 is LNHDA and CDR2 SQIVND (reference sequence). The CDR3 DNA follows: TGTGCCAGTAGTATTTGGACAGGGCCGGAGGGCTACACCTTC. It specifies CASSIWTGPEGYTF.

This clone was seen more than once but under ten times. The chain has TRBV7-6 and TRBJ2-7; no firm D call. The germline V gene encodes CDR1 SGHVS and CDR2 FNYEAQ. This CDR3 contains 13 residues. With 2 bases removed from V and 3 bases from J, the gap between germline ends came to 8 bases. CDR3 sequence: CASSLSDGYEQYF. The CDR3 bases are TGTGCCAGCAGCTTAAGCGACGGCTACGAGCAGTACTTC.

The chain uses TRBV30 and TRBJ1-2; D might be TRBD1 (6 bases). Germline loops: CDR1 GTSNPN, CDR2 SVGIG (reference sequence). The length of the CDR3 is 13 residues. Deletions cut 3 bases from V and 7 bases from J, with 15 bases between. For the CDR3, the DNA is TGTGCCTGGAGCGGAGACAGGTTCGGTGGCTACACCTTC. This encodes CAWSGDRFGGYTF.